This TCR beta chain was retrieved from a study of T cell repertoires in cytomegalovirus infection. In the study overall: Indications came from public TCR beta signatures; they pointed to CMV infection and to a matching HLA type.

Study results and limitations: CMV-specific TCR beta clonotypes restricted by HLA-C dominated the ex vivo response.

V lost 2 bases and J 0 bases, leaving 10 bases between the germline ends. The CDR3 length is 15 residues. Germline loops: CDR1 MNHEY, CDR2 SVGEGT. In the case of this clonotype: The antigen remains undetermined.

Using its own MiXCR run on the reads, TCRdb lists one record per CDR3 protein. The table includes 250,000 or so distinct CDR3 sequences, about 15% detected once. The rearrangement uses TRBV6-2 or TRBV6-3 and TRBJ2-5, with no clear D. Sequences were obtained from CD8+ T cells from PBMCs. This receptor was obtained from a human donor in good health (CMV status not recorded). Some clones in this sample may be carry-over from other donors' samples. The CDR3 sequence is CASSYVDAYQETQYF. The CDR3 DNA follows: TGTGCCAGCAGTTACGTCGACGCTTACCAAGAGACCCAGTACTTC.